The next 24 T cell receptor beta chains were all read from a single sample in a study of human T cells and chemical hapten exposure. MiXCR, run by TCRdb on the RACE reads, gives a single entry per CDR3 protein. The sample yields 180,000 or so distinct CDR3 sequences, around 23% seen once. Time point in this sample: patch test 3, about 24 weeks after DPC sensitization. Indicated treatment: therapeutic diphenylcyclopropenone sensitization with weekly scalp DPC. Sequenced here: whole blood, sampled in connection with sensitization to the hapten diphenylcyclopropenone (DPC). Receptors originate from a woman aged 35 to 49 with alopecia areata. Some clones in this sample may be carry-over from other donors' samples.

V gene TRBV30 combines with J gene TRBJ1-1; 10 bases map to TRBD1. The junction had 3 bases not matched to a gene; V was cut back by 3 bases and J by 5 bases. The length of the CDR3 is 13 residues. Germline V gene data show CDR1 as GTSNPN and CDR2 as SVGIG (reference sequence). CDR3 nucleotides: TGTGCCTGGAGCCGACAGGGGGCAACTGAAGCTTTCTTT. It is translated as CAWSRQGATEAFF.

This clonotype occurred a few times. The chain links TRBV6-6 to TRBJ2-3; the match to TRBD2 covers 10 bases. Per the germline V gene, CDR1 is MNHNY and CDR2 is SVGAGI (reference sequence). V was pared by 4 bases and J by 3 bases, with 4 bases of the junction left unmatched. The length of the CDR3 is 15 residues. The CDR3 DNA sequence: TGTGCCAGCAGTTCCCCAGCGGGAGGGACAGATACGCAGTATTTT. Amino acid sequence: CASSSPAGGTDTQYF.

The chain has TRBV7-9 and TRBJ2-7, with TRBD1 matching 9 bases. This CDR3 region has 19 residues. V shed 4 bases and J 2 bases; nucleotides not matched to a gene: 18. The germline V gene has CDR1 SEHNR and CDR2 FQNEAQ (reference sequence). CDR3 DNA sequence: TGTGCCAGCAGCTCCTCACTTTTCCCCGGGACAGGGTATCCCTACGAGCAGTACTTC. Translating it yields CASSSSLFPGTGYPYEQYF.

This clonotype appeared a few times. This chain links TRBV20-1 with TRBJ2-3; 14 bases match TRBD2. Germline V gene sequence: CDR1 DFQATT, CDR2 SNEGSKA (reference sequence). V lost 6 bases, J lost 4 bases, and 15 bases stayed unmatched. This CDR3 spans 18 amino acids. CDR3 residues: CSAALGLAGVVGSDTQYF. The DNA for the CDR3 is TGCAGTGCGGCCCTGGGACTAGCGGGAGTGGTGGGCTCAGATACGCAGTATTTT.

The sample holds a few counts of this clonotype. CDR3 nucleotide sequence: TGTGCCAGCAGCTCGGGACTAGCGGGAGCAGATGAGCAGTTCTTC. Amino acid sequence: CASSSGLAGADEQFF. The chain carries TRBV7-2 and TRBJ2-1; 14 bases agree with TRBD2. This CDR3 is 15 amino acids long. CDR1 and CDR2 from the germline V gene are SGHTA and FQGNSA. The V segment lost 4 bases and the J segment 8 bases; nucleotides outside the gene matches: 4.

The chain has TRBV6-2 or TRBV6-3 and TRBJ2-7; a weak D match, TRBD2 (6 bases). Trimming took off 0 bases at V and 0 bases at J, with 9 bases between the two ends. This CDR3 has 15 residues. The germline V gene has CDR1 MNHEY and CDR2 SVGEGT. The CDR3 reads CASSYSFSGSYEQYF. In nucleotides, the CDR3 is TGTGCCAGCAGTTACTCGTTTAGCGGCTCCTACGAGCAGTACTTC.

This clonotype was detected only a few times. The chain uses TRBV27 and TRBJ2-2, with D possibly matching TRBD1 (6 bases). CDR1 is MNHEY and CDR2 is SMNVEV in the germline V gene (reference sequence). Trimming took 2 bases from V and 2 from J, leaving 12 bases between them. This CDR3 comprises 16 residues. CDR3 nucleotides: TGTGCCAGCAGTTTACAGGGGCCTCCAAACACCGGGGAGCTGTTTTTT. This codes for CASSLQGPPNTGELFF.

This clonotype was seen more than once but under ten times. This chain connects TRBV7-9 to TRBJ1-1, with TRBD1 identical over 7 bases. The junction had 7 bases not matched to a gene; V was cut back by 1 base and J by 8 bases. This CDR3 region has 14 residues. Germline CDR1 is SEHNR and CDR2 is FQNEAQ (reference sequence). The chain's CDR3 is CASSLGQGVQEAFF. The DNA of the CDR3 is TGTGCCAGCAGCTTAGGACAGGGAGTGCAGGAAGCTTTCTTT.

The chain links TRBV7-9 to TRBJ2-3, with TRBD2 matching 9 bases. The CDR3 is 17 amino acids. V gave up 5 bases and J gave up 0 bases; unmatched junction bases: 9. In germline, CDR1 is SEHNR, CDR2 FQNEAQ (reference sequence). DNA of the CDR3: TGTGCCAGCAGCCCGCCCACTAGCGGGTATAGCACAGATACGCAGTATTTT. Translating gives CASSPPTSGYSTDTQYF.

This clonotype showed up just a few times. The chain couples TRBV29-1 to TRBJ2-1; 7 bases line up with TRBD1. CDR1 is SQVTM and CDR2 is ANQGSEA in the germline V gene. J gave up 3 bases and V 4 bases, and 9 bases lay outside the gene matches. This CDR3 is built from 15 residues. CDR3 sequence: CSVAQGQIGYNEQFF. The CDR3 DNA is TGCAGCGTTGCGCAGGGACAGATTGGCTACAATGAGCAGTTCTTC.

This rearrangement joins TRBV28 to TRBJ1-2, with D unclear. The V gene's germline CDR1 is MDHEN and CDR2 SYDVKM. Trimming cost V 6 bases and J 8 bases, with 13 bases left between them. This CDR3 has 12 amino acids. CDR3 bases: TGTGCCAGCAGGATTGTGGAGGGAGGCTACACCTTC. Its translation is CASRIVEGGYTF.

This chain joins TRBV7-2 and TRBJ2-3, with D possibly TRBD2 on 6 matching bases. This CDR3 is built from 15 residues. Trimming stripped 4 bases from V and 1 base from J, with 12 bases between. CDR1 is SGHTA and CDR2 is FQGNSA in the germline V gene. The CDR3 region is CASSSPGVGTDTQYF. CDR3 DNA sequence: TGTGCCAGCAGCTCGCCGGGGGTAGGCACAGATACGCAGTATTTT. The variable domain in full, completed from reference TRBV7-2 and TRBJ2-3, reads GAGVSQSPSNKVTEKGKDVELRCDPISGHTALYWYRQSLGQGLEFLIYFQGNSAPDKSGLPSDRFSAERTGGSVSTLTIQRTQQEDSAVYLCASSSPGVGTDTQYFGPGTRLTVL.

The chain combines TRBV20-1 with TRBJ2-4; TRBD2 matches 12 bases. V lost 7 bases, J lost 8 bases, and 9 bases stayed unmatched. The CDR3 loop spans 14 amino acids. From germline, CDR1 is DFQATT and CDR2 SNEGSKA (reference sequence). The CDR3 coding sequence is TGCAGTGGCTCCGTGACTAGCGGGAGTTACATTCAGTACTTC. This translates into CSGSVTSGSYIQYF.

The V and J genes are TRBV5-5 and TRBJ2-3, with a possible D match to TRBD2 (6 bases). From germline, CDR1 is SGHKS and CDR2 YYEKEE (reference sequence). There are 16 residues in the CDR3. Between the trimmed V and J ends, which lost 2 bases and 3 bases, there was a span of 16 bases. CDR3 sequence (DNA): TGTGCCAGCAGCTTAATGGGGGGATCGGCGACAGATACGCAGTATTTT. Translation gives CASSLMGGSATDTQYF.

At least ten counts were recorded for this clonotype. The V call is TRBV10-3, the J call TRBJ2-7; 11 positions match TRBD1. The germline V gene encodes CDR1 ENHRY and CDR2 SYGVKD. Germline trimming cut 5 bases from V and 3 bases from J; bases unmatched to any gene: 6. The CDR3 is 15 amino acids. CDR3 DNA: TGTGCCATCAGTAATGCCGGGACAGGGGGCTACGAGCAGTACTTC. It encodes CAISNAGTGGYEQYF.

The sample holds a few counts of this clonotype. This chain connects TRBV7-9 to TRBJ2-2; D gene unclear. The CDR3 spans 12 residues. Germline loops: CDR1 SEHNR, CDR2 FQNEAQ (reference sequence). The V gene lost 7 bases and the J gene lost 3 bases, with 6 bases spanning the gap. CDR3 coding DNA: TGTGCCAGCATGCCAGACACCGGGGAGCTGTTTTTT. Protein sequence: CASMPDTGELFF.

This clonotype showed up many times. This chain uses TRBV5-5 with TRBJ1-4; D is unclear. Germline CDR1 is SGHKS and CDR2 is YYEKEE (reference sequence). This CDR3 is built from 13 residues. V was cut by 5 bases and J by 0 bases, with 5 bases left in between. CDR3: CASSGPTNEKLFF. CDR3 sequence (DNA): TGTGCCAGCAGTGGTCCAACTAATGAAAAACTGTTTTTT.

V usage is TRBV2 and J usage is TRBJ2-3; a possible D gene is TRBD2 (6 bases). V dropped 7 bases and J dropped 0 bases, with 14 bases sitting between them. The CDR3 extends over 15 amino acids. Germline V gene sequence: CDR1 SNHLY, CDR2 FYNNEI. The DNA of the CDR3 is TGTGCCAGCAACCCGACACTAGCCAGCACAGATACGCAGTATTTT. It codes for CASNPTLASTDTQYF.

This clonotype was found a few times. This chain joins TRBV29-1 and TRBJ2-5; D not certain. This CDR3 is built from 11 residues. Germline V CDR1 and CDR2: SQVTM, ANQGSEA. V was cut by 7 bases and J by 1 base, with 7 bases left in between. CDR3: CSEVSQETQYF. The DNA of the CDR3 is TGCAGCGAGGTTTCCCAAGAGACCCAGTACTTC.

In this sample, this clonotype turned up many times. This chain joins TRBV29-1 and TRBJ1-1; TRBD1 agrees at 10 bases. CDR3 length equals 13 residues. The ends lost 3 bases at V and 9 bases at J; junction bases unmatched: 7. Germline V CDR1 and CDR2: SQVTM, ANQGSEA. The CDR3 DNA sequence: TGCAGCGTTGAGGGGACAGGGGCGCGGAAAGCTTTCTTT. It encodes CSVEGTGARKAFF.

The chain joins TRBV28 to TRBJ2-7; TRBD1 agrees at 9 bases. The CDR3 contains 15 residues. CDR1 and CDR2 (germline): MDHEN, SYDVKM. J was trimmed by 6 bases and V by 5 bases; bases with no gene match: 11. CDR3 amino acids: CASSPWGTGSLEQYF. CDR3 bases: TGTGCCAGCAGTCCGTGGGGGACAGGGTCCCTCGAGCAGTACTTC.

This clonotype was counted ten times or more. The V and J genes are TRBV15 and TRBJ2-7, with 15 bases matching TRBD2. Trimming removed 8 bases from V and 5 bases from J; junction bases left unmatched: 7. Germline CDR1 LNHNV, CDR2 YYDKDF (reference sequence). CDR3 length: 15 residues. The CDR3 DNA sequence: TGTGCCACCTCCGGGACTAGCGGGAGGTACGACGAGCAGTACTTC. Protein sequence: CATSGTSGRYDEQYF.

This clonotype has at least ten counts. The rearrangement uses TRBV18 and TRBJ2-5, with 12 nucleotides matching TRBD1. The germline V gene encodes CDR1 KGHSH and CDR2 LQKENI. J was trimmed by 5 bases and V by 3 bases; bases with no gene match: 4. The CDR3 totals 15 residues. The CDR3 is CASSPGTGGWETQYF. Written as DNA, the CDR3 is TGTGCCAGCTCACCCGGGACAGGGGGCTGGGAGACCCAGTACTTC.

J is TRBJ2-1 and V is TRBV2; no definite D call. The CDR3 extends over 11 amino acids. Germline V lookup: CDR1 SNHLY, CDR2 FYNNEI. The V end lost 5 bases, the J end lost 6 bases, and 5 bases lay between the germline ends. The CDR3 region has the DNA TGTGCCAGCAGTAGGCCCAATGAGCAGTTCTTC. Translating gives CASSRPNEQFF.